This T cell receptor beta chain was found in a study of blood T cell repertoires in COVID-19. Repertoires were generated with immunoSEQ multiplex PCR, while TCRdb's copy carries only in-frame clones and drops some. The repertoire includes over 100,000 clones, around three quarters of them detected once, and under 5% sits in the top ten. The CDR3 is 15 amino acids. Unmatched junction bases numbered 4, after V lost 5 bases and J lost 3 bases. Looked up from germline, CDR1 is SGHTA and CDR2 is FQGTGA. Source material: peripheral blood. The sequence was obtained from a woman of 80 years or more with acute or convalescent COVID-19. V and J are TRBV7-3 and TRBJ2-3, with 11 bases fitting TRBD1. CDR3 bases: TGTGCCAGCAGCGCCCGGGACAGGGGGACAGATACGCAGTATTTT. This codes for CASSARDRGTDTQYF.